These 4 T cell receptor beta chains came from one sample sequenced in a study of blood T cells in healthy people across ages. A second about 7 to 11 cycle PCR used barcoded and J-beta primers. In TCRdb, the 5' RACE reads were re-called with MiXCR into one record per CDR3 protein. Among approximately 1,000,000 distinct CDR3 sequences listed, around 43% were seen once. Sequenced input: blood. The receptors here all came from a woman in her sixties or seventies in good health.

This clonotype has just a few counts. This sequence joins TRBV7-9 and TRBJ1-4; D is uncertain. This CDR3 is 15 amino acids long. The ends were cut back, 5 bases at V and 4 bases at J, with 14 bases in the middle. CDR1 SEHNR and CDR2 FQNEAQ come from the germline V gene (reference sequence). CDR3 protein: CASSEGRSFNEKLFF. The DNA for the CDR3 is TGTGCCAGCAGCGAAGGACGGAGCTTTAATGAAAAACTGTTTTTT.

Of note for this clonotype: This CDR3 is missing its conserved last phenylalanine or tryptophan, likely due to a read error. The rearrangement joins TRBV25-1 to TRBJ2-7; TRBD2 might be the D (6 bases). V lost 4 bases and J 3 bases, leaving 7 bases between the germline ends. The CDR3 totals 12 residues. CDR1 is MGHDK, CDR2 SYGVNS, per germline. The CDR3 is CASSVGGYEQYL. CDR3 sequence (DNA): TGTGCCAGCAGTGTGGGGGGCTACGAGCAGTACCTC.

This chain joins TRBV7-2 and TRBJ2-7; TRBD2 agrees at 13 bases. Trimming cost V 4 bases and J 7 bases; bases outside gene matches: 16. CDR1 is SGHTA, CDR2 FQGNSA, per germline. The length of the CDR3 is 18 residues. As DNA, the CDR3 is TGTGCCAGCAGCTCTCCTCTACTAGCGGGAGGGCCATTGAATGAGCAGTACTTC. It translates to CASSSPLLAGGPLNEQYF. Full variable domain (rest looked up from reference TRBV7-2 and TRBJ2-7): GAGVSQSPSNKVTEKGKDVELRCDPISGHTALYWYRQSLGQGLEFLIYFQGNSAPDKSGLPSDRFSAERTGGSVSTLTIQRTQQEDSAVYLCASSSPLLAGGPLNEQYFGPGTRLTVT.

This rearrangement joins TRBV3-1 to TRBJ2-2; D is unresolved. CDR3 size: 12 residues. CDR1 is LGHDT, CDR2 YNNKEL, per germline (reference sequence). Trimming stripped 1 base from V and 7 bases from J, with 4 bases between. The CDR3 here is CASSQASGELFF. The CDR3 DNA follows: TGTGCCAGCAGCCAAGCTAGCGGGGAGCTGTTTTTT. The entire variable domain, with the rest obtained from reference TRBV3-1 and TRBJ2-2, is as follows: DTAVSQTPKYLVTQMGNDKSIKCEQNLGHDTMYWYKQDSKKFLKIMFSYNNKELIINETVPNRFSPKSPDKAHLNLHINSLELGDSAVYFCASSQASGELFFGEGSRLTVL.